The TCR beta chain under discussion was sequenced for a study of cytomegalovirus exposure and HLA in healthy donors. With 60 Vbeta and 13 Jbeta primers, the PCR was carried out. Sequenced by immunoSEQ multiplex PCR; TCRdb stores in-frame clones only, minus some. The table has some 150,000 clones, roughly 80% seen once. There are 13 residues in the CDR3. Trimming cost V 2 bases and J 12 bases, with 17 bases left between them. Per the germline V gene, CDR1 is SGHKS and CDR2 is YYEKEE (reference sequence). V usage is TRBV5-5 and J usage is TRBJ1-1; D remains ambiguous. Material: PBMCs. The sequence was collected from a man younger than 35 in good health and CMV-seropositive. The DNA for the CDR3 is TGTGCCAGCAGCTTCTCAACTCAGGCTTCGTCTTTCTTT. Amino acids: CASSFSTQASSFF.